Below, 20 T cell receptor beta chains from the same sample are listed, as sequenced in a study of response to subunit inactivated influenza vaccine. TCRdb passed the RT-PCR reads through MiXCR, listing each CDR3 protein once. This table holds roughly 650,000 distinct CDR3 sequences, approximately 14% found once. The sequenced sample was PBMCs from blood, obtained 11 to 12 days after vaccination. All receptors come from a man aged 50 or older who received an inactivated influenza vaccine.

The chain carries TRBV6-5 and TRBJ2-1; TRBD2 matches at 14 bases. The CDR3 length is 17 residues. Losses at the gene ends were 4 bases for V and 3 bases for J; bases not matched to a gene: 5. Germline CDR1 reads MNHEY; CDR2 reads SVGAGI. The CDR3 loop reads CASSSRTSGRRYNEQFF. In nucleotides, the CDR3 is TGTGCCAGCAGTTCCCGGACTAGCGGGAGGCGCTACAATGAGCAGTTCTTC.

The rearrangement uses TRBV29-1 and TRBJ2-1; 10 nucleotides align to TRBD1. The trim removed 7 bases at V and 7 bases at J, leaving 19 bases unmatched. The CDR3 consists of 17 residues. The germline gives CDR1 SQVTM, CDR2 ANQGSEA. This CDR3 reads CSADRGRVASVYNEQFF. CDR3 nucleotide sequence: TGCAGCGCCGACAGGGGGCGCGTAGCTAGCGTCTATAATGAGCAGTTCTTC.

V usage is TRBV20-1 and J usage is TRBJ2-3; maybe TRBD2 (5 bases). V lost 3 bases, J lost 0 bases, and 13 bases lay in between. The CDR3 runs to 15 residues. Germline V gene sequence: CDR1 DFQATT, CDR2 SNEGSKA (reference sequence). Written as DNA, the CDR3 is TGCAGTGCTAGCGTCCCGGGGTCCAGCACAGATACGCAGTATTTT. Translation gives CSASVPGSSTDTQYF.

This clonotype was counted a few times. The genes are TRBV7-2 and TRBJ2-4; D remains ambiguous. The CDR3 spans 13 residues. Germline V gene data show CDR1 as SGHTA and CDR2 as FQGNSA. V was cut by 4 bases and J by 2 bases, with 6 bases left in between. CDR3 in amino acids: CASSSEPKNIQYF. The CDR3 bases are TGTGCCAGCAGCTCCGAACCCAAAAACATTCAGTACTTC.

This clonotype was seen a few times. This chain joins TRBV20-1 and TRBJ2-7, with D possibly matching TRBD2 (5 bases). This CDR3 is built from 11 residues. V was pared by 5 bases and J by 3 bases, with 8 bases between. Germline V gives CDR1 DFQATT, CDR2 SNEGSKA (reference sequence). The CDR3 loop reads CSASRGYEQYF. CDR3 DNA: TGCAGTGCTTCTCGGGGCTACGAGCAGTACTTC.

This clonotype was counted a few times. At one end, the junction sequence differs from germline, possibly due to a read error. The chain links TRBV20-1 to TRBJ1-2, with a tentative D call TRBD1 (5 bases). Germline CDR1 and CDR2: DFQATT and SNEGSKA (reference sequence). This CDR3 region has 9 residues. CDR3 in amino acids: CSATPGLVF. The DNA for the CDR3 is TGCAGTGCAACACCGGGACTCGTTTTC.

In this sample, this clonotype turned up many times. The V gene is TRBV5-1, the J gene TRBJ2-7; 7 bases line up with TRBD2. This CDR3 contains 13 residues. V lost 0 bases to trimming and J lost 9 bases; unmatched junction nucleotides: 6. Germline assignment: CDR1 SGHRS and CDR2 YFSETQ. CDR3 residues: CASSLVGLSRQYF. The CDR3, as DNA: TGCGCCAGCAGCTTGGTGGGACTAAGTCGGCAGTACTTC. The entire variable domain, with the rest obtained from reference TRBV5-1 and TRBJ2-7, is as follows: KAGVTQTPRYLIKTRGQQVTLSCSPISGHRSVSWYQQTPGQGLQFLFEYFSETQRNKGNFPGRFSGRQFSNSRSEMNVSTLELGDSALYLCASSLVGLSRQYFGPGTRLTVT.

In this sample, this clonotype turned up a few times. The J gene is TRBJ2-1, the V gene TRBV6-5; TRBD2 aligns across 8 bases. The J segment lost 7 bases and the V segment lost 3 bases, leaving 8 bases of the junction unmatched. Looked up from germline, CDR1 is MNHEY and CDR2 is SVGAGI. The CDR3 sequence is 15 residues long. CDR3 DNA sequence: TGTGCCAGCAGTTATCCAGCGGGAGAGCAAAATGAGCAGTTCTTC. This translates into CASSYPAGEQNEQFF.

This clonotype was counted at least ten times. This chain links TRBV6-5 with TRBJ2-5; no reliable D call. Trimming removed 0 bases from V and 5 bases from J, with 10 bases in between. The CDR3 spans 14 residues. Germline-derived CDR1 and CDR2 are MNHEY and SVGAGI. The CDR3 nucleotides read TGTGCCAGCAGTTACTCCAACCCGATGGAGACCCAGTACTTC. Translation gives CASSYSNPMETQYF.

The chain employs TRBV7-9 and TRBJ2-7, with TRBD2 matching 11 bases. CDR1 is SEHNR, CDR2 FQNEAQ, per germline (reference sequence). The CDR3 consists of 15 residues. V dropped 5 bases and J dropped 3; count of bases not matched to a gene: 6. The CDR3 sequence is CASSPSSGRVYEQYF. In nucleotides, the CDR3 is TGTGCCAGCAGCCCCAGTAGCGGGAGGGTCTACGAGCAGTACTTC. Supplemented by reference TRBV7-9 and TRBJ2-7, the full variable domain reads DTGVSQNPRHKITKRGQNVTFRCDPISEHNRLYWYRQTLGQGPEFLTYFQNEAQLEKSRLLSDRFSAERPKGSFSTLEIQRTEQGDSAMYLCASSPSSGRVYEQYFGPGTRLTVT.

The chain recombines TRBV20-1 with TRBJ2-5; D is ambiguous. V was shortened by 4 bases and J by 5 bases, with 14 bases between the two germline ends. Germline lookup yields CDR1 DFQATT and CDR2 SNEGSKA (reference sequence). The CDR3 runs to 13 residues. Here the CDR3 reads CSATPLGRETQYF. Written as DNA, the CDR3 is TGCAGTGCTACCCCTCTTGGCCGGGAGACCCAGTACTTC.

Here the CDR3 reads CSAPPRGAGSTQYF. CDR3 coding DNA: TGCAGTGCTCCCCCGCGGGGCGCGGGGAGTACGCAGTATTTT. This chain joins TRBV20-1 and TRBJ2-3, with D perhaps TRBD2 (6 bases). The V and J ends lost 5 bases and 8 bases respectively, with 20 bases between them. Per the germline V gene, CDR1 is DFQATT and CDR2 is SNEGSKA (reference sequence). CDR3 size: 14 residues.

CDR3 nucleotide sequence: TGTGCCACCAGTGATCGCGGACTAGCGGGGAGGCATCGCTCCTACAATGAGCAGTTCTTC. Protein product: CATSDRGLAGRHRSYNEQFF. This chain uses TRBV24-1 with TRBJ2-1; 12 positions agree with TRBD2. Germline V gives CDR1 KGHDR, CDR2 SFDVKD. J gave up 0 bases and V 3 bases, and 11 bases lay outside the gene matches. CDR3 length equals 20 residues.

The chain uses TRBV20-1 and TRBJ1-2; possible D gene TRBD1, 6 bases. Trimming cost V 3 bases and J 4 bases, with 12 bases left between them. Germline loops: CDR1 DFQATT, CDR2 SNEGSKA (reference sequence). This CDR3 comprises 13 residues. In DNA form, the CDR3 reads TGCAGTGCTAGTGGGGGCGCTGGCTATGGCTACACCTTC. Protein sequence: CSASGGAGYGYTF.

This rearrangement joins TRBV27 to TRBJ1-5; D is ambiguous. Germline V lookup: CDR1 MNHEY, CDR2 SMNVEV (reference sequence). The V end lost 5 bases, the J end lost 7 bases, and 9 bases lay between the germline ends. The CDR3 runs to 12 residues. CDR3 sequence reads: CASSPLGQPQHF. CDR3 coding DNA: TGTGCCAGCAGTCCCCTGGGGCAGCCCCAGCATTTT.

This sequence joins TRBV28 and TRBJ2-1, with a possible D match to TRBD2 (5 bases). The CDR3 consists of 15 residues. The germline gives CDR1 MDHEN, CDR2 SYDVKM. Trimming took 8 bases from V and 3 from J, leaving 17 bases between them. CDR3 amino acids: CASGPLAEIYNEQFF. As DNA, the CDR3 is TGTGCCAGCGGACCCCTAGCAGAGATCTACAATGAGCAGTTCTTC.

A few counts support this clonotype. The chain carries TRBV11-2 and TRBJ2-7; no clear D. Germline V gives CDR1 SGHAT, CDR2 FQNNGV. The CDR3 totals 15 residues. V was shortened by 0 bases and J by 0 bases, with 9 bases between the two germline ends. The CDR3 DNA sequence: TGTGCCAGCAGCTTAGAAGGGCCGGCCTCCTACGAGCAGTACTTC. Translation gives CASSLEGPASYEQYF.

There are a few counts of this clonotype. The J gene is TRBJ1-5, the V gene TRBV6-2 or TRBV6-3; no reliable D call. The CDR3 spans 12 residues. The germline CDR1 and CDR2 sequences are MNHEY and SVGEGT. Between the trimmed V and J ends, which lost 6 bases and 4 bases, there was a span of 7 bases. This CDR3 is CASSHLNQPQHF. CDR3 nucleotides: TGTGCCAGCAGCCACTTAAATCAGCCCCAGCATTTT.

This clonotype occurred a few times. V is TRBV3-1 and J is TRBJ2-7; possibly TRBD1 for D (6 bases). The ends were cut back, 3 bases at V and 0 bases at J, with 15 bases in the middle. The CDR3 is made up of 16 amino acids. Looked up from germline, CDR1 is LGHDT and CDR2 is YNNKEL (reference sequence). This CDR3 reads CASSQLHRDNSYEQYF. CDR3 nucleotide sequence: TGTGCCAGCAGCCAGCTCCACCGGGACAACTCCTACGAGCAGTACTTC.

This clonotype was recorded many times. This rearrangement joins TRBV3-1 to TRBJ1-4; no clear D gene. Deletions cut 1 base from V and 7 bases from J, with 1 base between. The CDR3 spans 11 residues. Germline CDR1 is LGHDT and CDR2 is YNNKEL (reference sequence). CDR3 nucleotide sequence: TGTGCCAGCAGCCAAGCTGAAAAACTGTTTTTT. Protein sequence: CASSQAEKLFF. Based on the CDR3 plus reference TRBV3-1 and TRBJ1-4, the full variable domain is DTAVSQTPKYLVTQMGNDKSIKCEQNLGHDTMYWYKQDSKKFLKIMFSYNNKELIINETVPNRFSPKSPDKAHLNLHINSLELGDSAVYFCASSQAEKLFFGSGTQLSVL.